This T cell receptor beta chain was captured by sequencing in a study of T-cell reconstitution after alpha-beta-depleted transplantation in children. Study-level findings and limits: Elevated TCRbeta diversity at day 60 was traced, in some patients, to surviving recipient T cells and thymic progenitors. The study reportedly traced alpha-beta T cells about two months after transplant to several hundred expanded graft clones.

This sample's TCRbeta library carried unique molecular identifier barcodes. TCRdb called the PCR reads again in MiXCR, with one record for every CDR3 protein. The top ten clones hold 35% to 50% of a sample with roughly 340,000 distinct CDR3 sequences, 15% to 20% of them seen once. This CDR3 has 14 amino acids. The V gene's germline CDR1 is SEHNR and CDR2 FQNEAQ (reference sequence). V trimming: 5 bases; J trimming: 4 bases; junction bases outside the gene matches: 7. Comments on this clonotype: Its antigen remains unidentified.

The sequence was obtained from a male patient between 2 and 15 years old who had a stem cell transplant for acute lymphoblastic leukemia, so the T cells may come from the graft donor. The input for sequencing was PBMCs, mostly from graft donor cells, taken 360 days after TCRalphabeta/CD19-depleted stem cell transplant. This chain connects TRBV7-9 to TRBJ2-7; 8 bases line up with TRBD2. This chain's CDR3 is CASSPGTRRYEQYF. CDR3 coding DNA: TGTGCCAGCAGCCCAGGGACTAGAAGATACGAGCAGTACTTC.